This TCR beta chain derives from a study of cytomegalovirus exposure and HLA in healthy donors. The study ran its PCR with 60 Vbeta and 13 Jbeta primers. Produced via immunoSEQ multiplex PCR; TCRdb's table is partial and in-frame only. This listing includes under 200,000 clones. The CDR3 consists of 14 residues. In germline, CDR1 is MNHEY, CDR2 SVGAGI. V lost 7 bases and J lost 4; bases outside the gene matches: 8. The source material was PBMCs. The chain employs TRBV6-5 and TRBJ1-1; 8 positions match TRBD1. The source is a woman younger than 35 in good health and CMV-seropositive. The CDR3 here is CASNPGGDGTEAFF. The DNA of the CDR3 is TGTGCCAGCAATCCAGGGGGCGACGGCACTGAAGCTTTCTTT.